This entry is about one T cell receptor beta chain. Its specificity is unknown. The record originates from a study of CD8 T cells in Susac syndrome. Germline V gene sequence: CDR1 SGHDN, CDR2 FVKESK. The CDR3 totals 16 residues. V lost 3 bases, J lost 4 bases, and 7 bases stayed unmatched. CD8+ and CD4+ T cells from blood underwent TCR beta sequencing, which was carried out in a high-throughput format. Negative isolation was used for CD8+ and CD4+ T cells, and FACS enrichment was applied to TEMRA cells. Study-wide results and limits: In its TCR sequencing and HLA analysis, the study acknowledged that the number of individuals was relatively small.

Random-hexamer reverse transcription was applied to about 0.5 to 1 ug RNA. The amplification used immunoSEQ multiplex PCR on TCR beta CDR3; it spanned 54 Vbeta and 13 Jbeta. TCRdb used MiXCR to reprocess the immunoSEQ multiplex PCR reads, holding one entry per CDR3 protein. The table lists around 190,000 distinct CDR3 sequences, 95% of them singletons, with approximately 0.1% in the top ten. V gene TRBV14 combines with J gene TRBJ2-1; 9 bases match TRBD1. The source is a human donor in good health. Sequences were obtained from CD4+ T cells from PBMCs. DNA of the CDR3: TGTGCCAGCAGCCACCGCCGGGACAGGGTATACAATGAGCAGTTCTTC. It is translated as CASSHRRDRVYNEQFF.